Sequencing of this T cell receptor beta chain was carried out in a study of T cell responses to AZD1222 COVID-19 vaccine (dated by TCRdb to the early 2020s). As for the study more broadly: TCR sequencing covered some 250 trial participants: about 210 given two doses of AZD1222 and about 26 given two doses of MenACWY control vaccine. Trial participants were enrolled by age into subgroups of 18-55, 56-69 and 70-plus years, and about 150, 27 and 61 TCR-sequenced participants, respectively, were included in these subgroups. Study-wide conclusions, independent of this receptor: The 56-69-year group was small, and its depth increase did not reach significance, likely because of low power. Conclusions about previously exposed vaccinees are limited, since just five to seven AZD1222 recipients were seropositive for SARS-CoV-2 at baseline. Because no samples from the day 14 peak response were available, repertoires could be characterized only after the peak T cell response. Epitopes outside the regions mutated in the B.1.351 and B.1.1.7 variants were reportedly recognized by nearly half of the unique spike-specific TCRs. The whole spike protein was spanned by vaccine-associated CD4 TCRs, and dominant responses were seen in regions 160-218 and 743-854. A significant rise in spike-specific TCR breadth and depth was observed after two AZD1222 doses relative to day 0 and relative to MenACWY recipients. Participants were mostly white British and included more females than males, and it was suggested by the authors that clonal diversity may have been underestimated.

The meaning of the sample's time point label: about 28 days (+/-7) after the second vaccine dose. AZD1222 recipients with second doses at about 4 weeks or about 12 weeks were pooled, because spike-specific TCR depth and breadth did not differ between schedules. Vaccinee samples came from UK trials COV001 and COV002, including a single-blind randomized controlled phase 2/3 trial of AZD1222 (ChAdOx1 nCoV-19) in healthy adults. For TCRbeta chain sequencing, PBMC samples from trial participants were taken at day 0 and at day 28 after the second dose. The germline V gene (reference sequence) sets CDR1 to SGHNT and CDR2 to YYREEE. Relative to germline, V is missing 3 bases and J is missing 7 bases, with 9 bases of the junction outside any gene match. From cysteine to phenylalanine, the CDR3 is 15 amino acids long. This entry keeps only the CDR3 DNA: 45 bases, framed from base 1. The CDR3 regions of human TCRbeta chains were subjected to immunosequencing. The paper's processing steps were these. TCRs in the repertoires were compared against a reference library of SARS-CoV-2-specific TCRs that had been generated with the MIRA antigen-specificity platform. Breadth was defined as the fraction of unique TCRs that were SARS-CoV-2-associated, and depth was defined as the fraction of total T cells that were SARS-CoV-2-associated. Using the MIRA data, each spike-specific TCR was mapped to the spike region that the TCR reacts to and placed in a CD4 or CD8 class. Log10-transformed breadth and depth values were compared by one-way ANOVA with Sidak's multiple comparisons tests. TCRdb took over this immuneACCESS table, retaining in-frame rearrangements with V and J assigned. Such tables are incomplete; in checked studies, under half of the missing clones stem from an unresolved V gene, and the remainder is unexplained. V, J and clone size reflect that table, while D and trimming were determined from the DNA. The sample table lists around 120,000 clones, 88% of them with a count of one. 3.5% to 4% of the sample comes from the top ten.

With respect to this clone: This clone's antigen is unknown. One base away there is no much larger clone; base qualities are not given.

This receptor was identified in an adult who received the AZD1222 COVID-19 vaccine. This receptor chain uses TRBV5-4 and TRBJ2-1, with 8 bases matching TRBD1. The material was peripheral blood, obtained 28 days after the second AZD1222 dose. The CDR3: CASSSWTGTGNEQFF. The DNA sequence is as follows: TGTGCCAGCAGCTCCTGGACAGGGACGGGAAATGAGCAGTTCTTC.